The TCR beta chain described here comes from a study of T cell clonotyping in hematopoietic cell transplantation. TCRdb's copy holds only in-frame clones and misses some; the assay was immunoSEQ multiplex PCR. The repertoire has 4,900 or so clones, 26% of them found once; the top ten carry around 15%. Of note for this clone: Its antigen is still unknown.

Looked up from germline, CDR1 is MDHEN and CDR2 is SYDVKM. Deletions cut 6 bases from V and 0 bases from J, with 15 bases between. This CDR3 is 15 amino acids long. Broader study findings: At the given depth, recipient repertoires were over 95% de novo clonotypes. After transplant, recipient diversity fell while pathologically expanded clonotypes grew through day 180.

This TCR came from a male patient between 35 and 55 years old who had an allogeneic stem cell transplant from an unrelated donor, so the T cells may come from the graft donor. Some clones in this sample may be carry-over from other donors' samples. The sample was peripheral blood mononuclear cells, taken 180 days after allogeneic stem cell transplant. This rearrangement joins TRBV28 to TRBJ2-7; maybe TRBD1 (6 bases). CDR3 protein: CASRRDRRSSYEQYF. DNA for the CDR3: TGTGCCAGCAGACGCGACAGGCGGAGCTCCTACGAGCAGTACTTC.